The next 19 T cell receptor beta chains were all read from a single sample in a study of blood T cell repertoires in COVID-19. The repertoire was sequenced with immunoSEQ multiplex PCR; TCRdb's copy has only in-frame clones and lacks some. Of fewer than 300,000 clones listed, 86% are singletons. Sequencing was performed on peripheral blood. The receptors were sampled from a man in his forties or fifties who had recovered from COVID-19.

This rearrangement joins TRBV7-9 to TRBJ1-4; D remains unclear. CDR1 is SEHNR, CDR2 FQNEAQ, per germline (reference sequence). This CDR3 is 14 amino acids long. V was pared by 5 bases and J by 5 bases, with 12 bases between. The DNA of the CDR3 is TGTGCCAGCAGCCCCGGGGTCTCAAATGAAAAACTGTTTTTT. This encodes CASSPGVSNEKLFF. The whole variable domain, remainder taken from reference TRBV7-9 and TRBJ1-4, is DTGVSQNPRHKITKRGQNVTFRCDPISEHNRLYWYRQTLGQGPEFLTYFQNEAQLEKSRLLSDRFSAERPKGSFSTLEIQRTEQGDSAMYLCASSPGVSNEKLFFGSGTQLSVL.

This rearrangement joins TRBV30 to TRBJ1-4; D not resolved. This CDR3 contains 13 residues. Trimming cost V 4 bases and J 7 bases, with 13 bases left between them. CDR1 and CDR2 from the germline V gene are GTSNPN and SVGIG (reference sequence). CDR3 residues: CAWNPHVGEKLFF. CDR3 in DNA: TGTGCCTGGAACCCCCACGTCGGTGAAAAACTGTTTTTT.

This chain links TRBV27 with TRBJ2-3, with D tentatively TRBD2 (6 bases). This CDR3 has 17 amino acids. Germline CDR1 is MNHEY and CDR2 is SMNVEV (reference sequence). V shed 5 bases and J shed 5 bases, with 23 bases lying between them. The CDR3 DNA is TGTGCCAGCAGTCCTGGGCCGGGGGTAGTAGTAAAAGATACGCAGTATTTT. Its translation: CASSPGPGVVVKDTQYF.

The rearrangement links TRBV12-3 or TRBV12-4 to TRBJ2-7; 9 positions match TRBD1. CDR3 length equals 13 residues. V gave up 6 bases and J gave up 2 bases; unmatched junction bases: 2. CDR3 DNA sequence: TGTGCCAGCAGGGGACAGGGTGCCTACGAGCAGTACTTC. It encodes CASRGQGAYEQYF.

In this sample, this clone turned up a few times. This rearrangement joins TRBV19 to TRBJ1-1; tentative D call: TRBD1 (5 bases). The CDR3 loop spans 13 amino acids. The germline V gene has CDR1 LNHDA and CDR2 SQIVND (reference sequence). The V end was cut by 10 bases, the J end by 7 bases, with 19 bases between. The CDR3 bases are TGTGCCACTCGGGGCGGAGGGCTCAGTGAAGCTTTCTTT. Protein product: CATRGGGLSEAFF.

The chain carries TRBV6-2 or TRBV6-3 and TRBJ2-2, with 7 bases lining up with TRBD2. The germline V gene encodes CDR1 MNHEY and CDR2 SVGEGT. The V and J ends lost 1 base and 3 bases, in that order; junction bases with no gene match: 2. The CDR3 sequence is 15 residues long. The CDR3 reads CASSYLSGDTGELFF. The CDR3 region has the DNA TGTGCCAGCAGTTACTTAAGCGGGGACACCGGGGAGCTGTTTTTT.

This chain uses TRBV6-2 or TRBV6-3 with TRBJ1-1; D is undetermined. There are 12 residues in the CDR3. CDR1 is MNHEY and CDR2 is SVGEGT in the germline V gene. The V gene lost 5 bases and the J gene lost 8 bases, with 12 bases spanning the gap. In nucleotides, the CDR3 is TGTGCCAGCAGTGATCCCCTGAGGGAAGCTTTCTTT. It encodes CASSDPLREAFF.

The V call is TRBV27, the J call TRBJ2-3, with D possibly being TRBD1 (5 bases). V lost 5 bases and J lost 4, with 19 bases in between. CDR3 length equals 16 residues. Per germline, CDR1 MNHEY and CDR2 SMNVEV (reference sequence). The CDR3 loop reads CASSLGGSQGADTQYF. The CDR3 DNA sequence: TGTGCCAGCAGTCTGGGTGGTAGTCAAGGGGCAGATACGCAGTATTTT.

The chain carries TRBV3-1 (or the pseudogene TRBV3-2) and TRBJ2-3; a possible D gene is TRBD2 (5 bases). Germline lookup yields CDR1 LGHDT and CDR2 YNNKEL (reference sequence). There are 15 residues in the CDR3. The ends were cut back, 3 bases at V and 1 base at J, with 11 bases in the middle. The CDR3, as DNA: TGTGCCAGCAGCCAGAGAGGAGGAGGCACAGATACGCAGTATTTT. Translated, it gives CASSQRGGGTDTQYF.

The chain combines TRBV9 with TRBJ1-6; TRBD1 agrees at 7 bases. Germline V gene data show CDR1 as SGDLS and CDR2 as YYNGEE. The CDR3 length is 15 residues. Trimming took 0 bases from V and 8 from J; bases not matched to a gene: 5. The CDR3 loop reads CASSVGKGAYSPLHF. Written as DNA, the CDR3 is TGTGCCAGCAGCGTAGGGAAGGGGGCGTATTCACCCCTCCACTTT.

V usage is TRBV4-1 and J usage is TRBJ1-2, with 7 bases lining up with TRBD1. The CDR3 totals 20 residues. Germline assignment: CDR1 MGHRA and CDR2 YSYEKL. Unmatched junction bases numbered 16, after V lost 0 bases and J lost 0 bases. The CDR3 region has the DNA TGCGCCAGCAGCCAAGATGACCCCAGTAGGGACAGACTAACTAACTATGGCTACACCTTC. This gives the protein CASSQDDPSRDRLTNYGYTF.

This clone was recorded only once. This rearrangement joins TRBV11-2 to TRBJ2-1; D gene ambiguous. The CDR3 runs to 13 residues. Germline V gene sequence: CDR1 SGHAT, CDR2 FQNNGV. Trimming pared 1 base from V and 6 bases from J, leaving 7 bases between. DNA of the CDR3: TGTGCCAGCAGCTTAGTTACTACCAATGAGCAGTTCTTC. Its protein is CASSLVTTNEQFF.

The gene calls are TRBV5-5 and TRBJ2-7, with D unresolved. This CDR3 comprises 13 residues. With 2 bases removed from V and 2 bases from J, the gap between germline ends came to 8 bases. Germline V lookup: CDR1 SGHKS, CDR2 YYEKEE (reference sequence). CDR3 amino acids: CASSFGRTYEQYF. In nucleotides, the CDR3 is TGTGCCAGCAGCTTTGGTAGAACCTACGAGCAGTACTTC.

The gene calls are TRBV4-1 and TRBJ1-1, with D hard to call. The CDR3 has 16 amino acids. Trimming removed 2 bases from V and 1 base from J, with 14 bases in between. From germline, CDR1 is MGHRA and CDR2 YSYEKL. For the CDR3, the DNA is TGCGCCAGCAGCCAATTACGGACGGGAACGAACACTGAAGCTTTCTTT. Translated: CASSQLRTGTNTEAFF.

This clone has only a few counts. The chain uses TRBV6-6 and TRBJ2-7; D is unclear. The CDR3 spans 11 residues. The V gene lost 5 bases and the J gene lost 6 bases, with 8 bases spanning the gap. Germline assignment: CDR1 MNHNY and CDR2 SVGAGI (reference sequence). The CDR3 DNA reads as TGTGCCAGCAGTGTTTTCGGCGAGCAGTACTTC. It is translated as CASSVFGEQYF.

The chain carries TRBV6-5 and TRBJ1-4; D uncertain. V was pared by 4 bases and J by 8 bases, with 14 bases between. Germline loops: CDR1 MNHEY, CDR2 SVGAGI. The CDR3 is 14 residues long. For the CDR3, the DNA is TGTGCCAGCAGTTCCACGACTCATCGGGAAAAACTGTTTTTT. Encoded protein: CASSSTTHREKLFF.

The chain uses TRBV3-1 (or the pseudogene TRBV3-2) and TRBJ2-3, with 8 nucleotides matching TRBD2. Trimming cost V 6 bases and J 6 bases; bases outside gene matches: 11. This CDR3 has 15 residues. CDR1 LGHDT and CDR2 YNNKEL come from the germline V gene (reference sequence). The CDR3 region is CASSTTSGPVDTQYF. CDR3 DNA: TGTGCCAGCAGTACTACTAGCGGCCCGGTGGATACGCAGTATTTT.

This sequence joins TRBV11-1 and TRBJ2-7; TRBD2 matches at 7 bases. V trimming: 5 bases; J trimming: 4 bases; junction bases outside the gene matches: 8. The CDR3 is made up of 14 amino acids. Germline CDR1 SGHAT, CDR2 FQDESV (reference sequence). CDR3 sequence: CASSRTSGGYEQYF. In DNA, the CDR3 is TGTGCCAGCAGCCGGACTAGTGGTGGGTACGAGCAGTACTTC.

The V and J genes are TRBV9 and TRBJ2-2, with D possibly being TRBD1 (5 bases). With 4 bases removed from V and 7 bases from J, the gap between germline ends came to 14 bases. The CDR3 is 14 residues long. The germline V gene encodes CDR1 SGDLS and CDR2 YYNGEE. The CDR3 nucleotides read TGTGCCAGCAGCCCTTACAGGAGTAACGGGGAGCTGTTTTTT. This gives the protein CASSPYRSNGELFF. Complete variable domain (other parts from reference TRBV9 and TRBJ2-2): DSGVTQTPKHLITATGQRVTLRCSPRSGDLSVYWYQQSLDQGLQFLIQYYNGEERAKGNILERFSAQQFPDLHSELNLSSLELGDSALYFCASSPYRSNGELFFGEGSRLTVL.